The next 3 T cell receptor beta chains were all read from a single sample in a study of vaccination effects on CD4 cells after COVID-19. Antigen-specific CD4+ T cell clonotypes were called by their expansion after viral peptide-pool culture in ViraFEST. Isolation of CD4+ T cells took place after nine to ten days of culture. Vaccinees lacked prior SARS-CoV-2 infection and tested negative for nucleocapsid antibodies. No antigen has been assigned to these receptors. Clones were sequenced by immunoSEQ multiplex PCR, and TCRdb holds only the in-frame ones, with some missing. The sample lists 25,000 or so clones; over 55% were seen once. This specimen was CD4+ T cells from PBMCs cultured with HCoV-OC43 spike peptides, taken before COVID-19 vaccination. The subset here: HCoV-OC43 spike overlapping peptide pool stimulation. All receptors derive from a human donor who received a COVID-19 vaccine.

There are a few counts of this clone. Distinct nucleotide sequences in the sample also encode this CDR3. V is TRBV12-3 or TRBV12-4 and J is TRBJ1-5; D unclear. Trimming shortened V by 3 bases and J by 4 bases, and 7 bases separated the two germline ends. CDR3 length: 13 amino acids. CDR3 nucleotides: TGTGCCAGCAGTTTGGCAGAAAATCAGCCCCAGCATTTT. It specifies CASSLAENQPQHF.

The chain employs TRBV10-1 and TRBJ2-1; D is ambiguous. V lost 0 bases and J 0 bases, leaving 6 bases between the germline ends. The CDR3 loop spans 15 amino acids. Germline assignment: CDR1 WNHNN and CDR2 SYGVQD (reference sequence). The CDR3 here is CASSESGGSYNEQFF. DNA for the CDR3: TGCGCCAGCAGTGAGTCTGGTGGCTCCTACAATGAGCAGTTCTTC.

The V gene is TRBV2, the J gene TRBJ1-2, with TRBD1 matching over 7 bases. The CDR3 has 14 residues. V lost 5 bases, J lost 2 bases, and 5 bases stayed unmatched. CDR1 is SNHLY, CDR2 FYNNEI, per germline. CDR3 sequence reads: CASSIQGVNYGYTF. For the CDR3, the DNA is TGTGCCAGCAGTATTCAGGGGGTGAACTATGGCTACACCTTC. Variable domain in full (rest from reference TRBV2 and TRBJ1-2): EPEVTQTPSHQVTQMGQEVILRCVPISNHLYFYWYRQILGQKVEFLVSFYNNEISEKSEIFDDQFSVERPDGSNFTLKIRSTKLEDSAMYFCASSIQGVNYGYTFGSGTRLTVV.